Listed here are 14 T cell receptor beta chains from one sample, sequenced in a study of T cells in tuberculosis. Using immunoSEQ multiplex PCR, the repertoire was profiled, and TCRdb retains in-frame clones only, with some absent. The profile shows about 7,700 clones, 85% to 95% of them singletons. Sequenced sample: PBMCs. The origin of the receptors is an adult with tuberculosis.

The gene calls are TRBV5-1 and TRBJ1-5; no firm D call. The CDR3 loop spans 13 amino acids. V was pared by 5 bases and J by 4 bases, with 10 bases between. Germline V gene data show CDR1 as SGHRS and CDR2 as YFSETQ. The DNA of the CDR3 is TGCGCCAGCAGTCTCGGGGTAAATCAGCCCCAGCATTTT. Translated, it gives CASSLGVNQPQHF.

The V call is TRBV30, the J call TRBJ2-7; D call uncertain. V gave up 0 bases and J gave up 4 bases, with 7 bases separating them. CDR3 length: 12 amino acids. Looked up from germline, CDR1 is GTSNPN and CDR2 is SVGIG (reference sequence). For the CDR3, the DNA is TGTGCCTGGAGTGTTTCTGTATACGAGCAGTACTTC. It encodes CAWSVSVYEQYF.

The chain joins TRBV10-3 to TRBJ1-5; 7 bases fit TRBD1. This CDR3 spans 13 amino acids. V dropped 7 bases and J dropped 6; count of bases not matched to a gene: 6. The germline V gene encodes CDR1 ENHRY and CDR2 SYGVKD. The CDR3: CAITSAGGQPQHF. The CDR3 nucleotides read TGTGCCATCACGAGTGCAGGGGGTCAGCCCCAGCATTTT.

The rearrangement joins TRBV11-3 to TRBJ1-1; D call uncertain. The germline CDR1 and CDR2 sequences are SGHNT and YENEEA. Trimming removed 2 bases at V and 0 bases at J, with 7 bases between. This CDR3 contains 14 residues. The CDR3 loop is CASSLHGVNTEAFF. CDR3 coding DNA: TGTGCCAGCAGCTTACATGGAGTGAACACTGAAGCTTTCTTT. Filled out from reference TRBV11-3 and TRBJ1-1, the complete variable domain reads EAGVVQSPRYKIIEKKQPVAFWCNPISGHNTLYWYLQNLGQGPELLIRYENEEAVDDSQLPKDRFSAERLKGVDSTLKIQPAELGDSAVYLCASSLHGVNTEAFFGQGTRLTVV.

CDR3 DNA: TGTGCCAGCAGGAAGGGACTAGCGGACAATGAGCAGTTCTTC. Translation gives CASRKGLADNEQFF. This sequence joins TRBV2 and TRBJ2-1, with 11 nucleotides matching TRBD2. CDR1 and CDR2 from the germline V gene are SNHLY and FYNNEI. CDR3 length: 14 residues. Trimming took 6 bases from V and 5 from J; bases not matched to a gene: 3.

The chain links TRBV6-1 to TRBJ2-7, with a tentative D call TRBD2 (5 bases). CDR1 and CDR2 from the germline V gene are MNHNS and SASEGT. The CDR3 has 14 amino acids. V was shortened by 6 bases and J by 0 bases, with 12 bases between the two germline ends. This CDR3 reads CASRVTGDSYEQYF. CDR3 bases: TGTGCCAGCAGAGTAACCGGGGACTCCTACGAGCAGTACTTC.

This chain uses TRBV7-9 with TRBJ1-3; TRBD1 aligns across 7 bases. The germline V gene has CDR1 SEHNR and CDR2 FQNEAQ (reference sequence). The CDR3 is 16 amino acids. The trim removed 5 bases at V and 0 bases at J, leaving 7 bases unmatched. The CDR3: CASSPPTGNSGNTIYF. In nucleotides, the CDR3 is TGTGCCAGCAGCCCTCCGACAGGGAACTCTGGAAACACCATATATTTT.

This rearrangement joins TRBV7-2 to TRBJ2-3; no firm D call. This CDR3 has 19 amino acids. Germline assignment: CDR1 SGHTA and CDR2 FQGNSA. Trimming stripped 2 bases from V and 3 bases from J, with 24 bases between. The CDR3 DNA follows: TGTGCCAGCAGCTTAAACAACGACATGGCAGGCATCATTACAGATACGCAGTATTTT. It translates to CASSLNNDMAGIITDTQYF.

The chain is built from TRBV13 and TRBJ2-1; D call uncertain. The V gene's germline CDR1 is PRHDT and CDR2 FYEKMQ (reference sequence). The CDR3 spans 12 residues. The V gene lost 4 bases and the J gene lost 9 bases, with 10 bases spanning the gap. CDR3 nucleotide sequence: TGTGCCAGCAGCTCCCGGTCGGTTGAGCAGTTCTTC. This codes for CASSSRSVEQFF.

The J gene is TRBJ1-2, the V gene TRBV6-6; maybe TRBD1 (6 bases). Trimming shortened V by 6 bases and J by 1 base, and 15 bases separated the two germline ends. The CDR3 covers 15 residues. CDR1 MNHNY and CDR2 SVGAGI come from the germline V gene (reference sequence). For the CDR3, the DNA is TGTGCCAGCAGGGCGGGGGGCCCTTATAACTATGGCTACACCTTC. Translation gives CASRAGGPYNYGYTF.

The chain joins TRBV30 to TRBJ1-2; possibly TRBD1 for D (6 bases). Trimming pared 3 bases from V and 8 bases from J, leaving 19 bases between. The CDR3 is 14 amino acids. Germline V gives CDR1 GTSNPN, CDR2 SVGIG (reference sequence). The CDR3 DNA sequence: TGTGCCTGGAGCTTAGGATTCAGGGGACGAGGCTACACCTTC. Encoded protein: CAWSLGFRGRGYTF.

V usage is TRBV29-1 and J usage is TRBJ1-2; D is unclear. Germline V CDR1 and CDR2: SQVTM, ANQGSEA. The CDR3 covers 13 residues. V gave up 7 bases and J gave up 4 bases, with 16 bases separating them. CDR3 DNA: TGCAGCGCCCCCGGTGAGGGAGGCTATGGCTACACCTTC. Its translation is CSAPGEGGYGYTF.

This sequence joins TRBV5-6 and TRBJ2-7; TRBD2 matches at 16 bases. After removal of 5 bases from V and 5 bases from J, the junction contained 4 bases not matched to a gene. CDR1 SGHDT and CDR2 YYEEEE come from the germline V gene. The CDR3 runs to 15 residues. In DNA form, the CDR3 reads TGTGCCAGCAGATGGGGACTAGCGGGAGGGAACGAGCAGTACTTC. Protein: CASRWGLAGGNEQYF.

The genes are TRBV4-1 and TRBJ2-1, with 10 bases fitting TRBD2. The CDR3 runs 16 residues. Germline V gives CDR1 MGHRA, CDR2 YSYEKL. V was pared by 1 base and J by 5 bases, with 5 bases of the junction left unmatched. CDR3 coding DNA: TGCGCCAGCAGCCAAGGCGGAGCGGGAGGGGACAATGAGCAGTTCTTC. Protein: CASSQGGAGGDNEQFF.